This TCR beta chain was identified in a study of patients and donors after allogeneic stem cell transplantation. A single count supports this clonotype. The CDR3 is 15 amino acids. The germline V gene encodes CDR1 SGHVS and CDR2 FQNEAQ. Trimming stripped 2 bases from V and 0 bases from J, with 8 bases between. TCRdb recomputed calls from the RT-PCR reads with MiXCR, one row per CDR3 protein. The sample has roughly 940,000 distinct CDR3 sequences, more than 15% seen once. The clonotype comes from a human donor who was either an allogeneic HSCT recipient or a stem cell or donor lymphocyte infusion donor (not recorded which). It is not recorded whose cells these are; they may come from a transplant donor. The specimen sequenced was blood, either unsorted or a sorted T cell fraction (not recorded which). The chain employs TRBV7-8 and TRBJ2-1; D uncertain. CDR3 bases: TGTGCCAGCAGCTTATCCACCATCTCCTACAATGAGCAGTTCTTC. Protein product: CASSLSTISYNEQFF. Combining the CDR3 with reference TRBV7-8 and TRBJ2-1 gives the whole variable domain GAGVSQSPRYKVAKRGQDVALRCDPISGHVSLFWYQQALGQGPEFLTYFQNEAQLDKSGLPSDRFFAERPEGSVSTLKIQRTQQEDSAVYLCASSLSTISYNEQFFGPGTRLTVL.